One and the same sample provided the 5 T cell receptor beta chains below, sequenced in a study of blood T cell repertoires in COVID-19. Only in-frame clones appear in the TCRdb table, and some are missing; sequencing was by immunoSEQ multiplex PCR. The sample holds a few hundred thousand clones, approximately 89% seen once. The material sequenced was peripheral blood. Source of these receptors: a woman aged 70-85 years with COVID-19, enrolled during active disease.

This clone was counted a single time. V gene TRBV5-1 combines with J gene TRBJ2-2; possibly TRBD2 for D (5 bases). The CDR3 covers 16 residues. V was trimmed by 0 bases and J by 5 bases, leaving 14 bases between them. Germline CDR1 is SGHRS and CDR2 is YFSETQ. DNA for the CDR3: TGCGCCAGCAGCTTGGTCGTGGGAGTGGGGACCGGGGAGCTGTTTTTT. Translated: CASSLVVGVGTGELFF. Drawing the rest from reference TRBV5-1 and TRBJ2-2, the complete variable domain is KAGVTQTPRYLIKTRGQQVTLSCSPISGHRSVSWYQQTPGQGLQFLFEYFSETQRNKGNFPGRFSGRQFSNSRSEMNVSTLELGDSALYLCASSLVVGVGTGELFFGEGSRLTVL.

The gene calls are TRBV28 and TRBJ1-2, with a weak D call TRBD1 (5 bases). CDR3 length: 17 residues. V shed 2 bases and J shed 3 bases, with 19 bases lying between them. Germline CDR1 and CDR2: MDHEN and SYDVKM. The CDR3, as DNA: TGTGCCAGCAGTTTAGGCGGGGGGATAGGGTTAGACTATGGCTACACCTTC. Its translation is CASSLGGGIGLDYGYTF.

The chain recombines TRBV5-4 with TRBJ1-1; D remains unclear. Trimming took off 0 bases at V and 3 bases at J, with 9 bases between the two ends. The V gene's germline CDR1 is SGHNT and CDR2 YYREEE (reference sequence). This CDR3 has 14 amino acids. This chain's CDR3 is CASSLEVRHTEAFF. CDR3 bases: TGTGCCAGCAGCTTGGAGGTGAGGCACACTGAAGCTTTCTTT.

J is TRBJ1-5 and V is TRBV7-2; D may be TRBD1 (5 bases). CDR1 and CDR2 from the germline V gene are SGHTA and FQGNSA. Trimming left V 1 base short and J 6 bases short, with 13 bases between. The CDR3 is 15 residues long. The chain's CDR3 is CASSLGRGYSQPQHF. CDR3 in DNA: TGTGCCAGCAGCTTAGGGCGGGGGTATTCTCAGCCCCAGCATTTT.

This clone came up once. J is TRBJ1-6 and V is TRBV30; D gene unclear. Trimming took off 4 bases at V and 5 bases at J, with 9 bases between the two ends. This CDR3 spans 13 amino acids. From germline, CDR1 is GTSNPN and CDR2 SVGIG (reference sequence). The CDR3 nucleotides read TGTGCCTGGACGGGAAGACATAATTCACCCCTCCACTTT. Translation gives CAWTGRHNSPLHF.